The 14 T cell receptor beta chains listed next were all sequenced from one sample in a study of blood T cell repertoires in COVID-19. The assay was immunoSEQ multiplex PCR, and TCRdb's table has in-frame clones only and misses some. Of some 100,000 clones listed, approximately 85% are singletons. Material for sequencing was peripheral blood. The receptors were gathered from a woman aged 55 to 70 with acute or convalescent COVID-19.

This clone was picked up a small number of times. J is TRBJ1-6 and V is TRBV3-1 (or the pseudogene TRBV3-2); D might be TRBD1 (5 bases). This CDR3 spans 16 amino acids. Between the trimmed V and J ends, which lost 4 bases and 6 bases, there was a span of 16 bases. Germline V CDR1 and CDR2: LGHDT, YNNKEL (reference sequence). CDR3 in amino acids: CASSLGYGGGNSPLHF. CDR3 nucleotide sequence: TGTGCCAGCAGCCTGGGGTACGGGGGGGGTAATTCACCCCTCCACTTT.

The chain employs TRBV27 and TRBJ2-1, with D uncertain. Germline lookup yields CDR1 MNHEY and CDR2 SMNVEV (reference sequence). The CDR3 is made up of 13 amino acids. The V gene lost 7 bases and the J gene lost 4 bases, with 11 bases spanning the gap. CDR3 DNA: TGTGCCAGCAACGCGGCCGGGTACAATGAGCAGTTCTTC. Its translation: CASNAAGYNEQFF.

The chain couples TRBV2 to TRBJ2-1; 8 nucleotides agree with TRBD1. CDR1 SNHLY and CDR2 FYNNEI come from the germline V gene. The CDR3 loop spans 13 amino acids. The J segment lost 7 bases and the V segment lost 3 bases, leaving 2 bases of the junction unmatched. The CDR3 reads CASSEDRVNEQFF. The CDR3, as DNA: TGTGCCAGCAGTGAGGACAGGGTTAATGAGCAGTTCTTC.

This clone has a single count. The J gene is TRBJ2-3, the V gene TRBV5-6, with 10 bases that match TRBD2. CDR1 SGHDT and CDR2 YYEEEE come from the germline V gene. This CDR3 has 17 amino acids. V was pared by 0 bases and J by 2 bases, with 6 bases of the junction left unmatched. The CDR3, as DNA: TGTGCCAGCAGCTTGGGTGGAGCGGGAGGGCCCACAGATACGCAGTATTTT. Translation gives CASSLGGAGGPTDTQYF. Filled out from reference TRBV5-6 and TRBJ2-3, the complete variable domain reads DAGVTQSPTHLIKTRGQQVTLRCSPKSGHDTVSWYQQALGQGPQFIFQYYEEEERQRGNFPDRFSGHQFPNYSSELNVNALLLGDSALYLCASSLGGAGGPTDTQYFGPGTRLTVL.

The chain combines TRBV28 with TRBJ1-5, with a tentative D call TRBD1 (6 bases). Germline-derived CDR1 and CDR2 are MDHEN and SYDVKM. Trimming removed 7 bases from V and 5 bases from J, with 15 bases in between. This CDR3 is built from 14 residues. The CDR3, as DNA: TGTGCCAGCACCCCGACAGGTGGTCATCAGCCCCAGCATTTT. Translated, it gives CASTPTGGHQPQHF.

The genes are TRBV28 and TRBJ2-1, with D maybe TRBD2 (6 bases). The CDR3 covers 15 residues. The germline V gene encodes CDR1 MDHEN and CDR2 SYDVKM. V gave up 5 bases and J gave up 9 bases, with 20 bases separating them. CDR3: CASSRPGLEGTEQFF. CDR3 nucleotide sequence: TGTGCCAGCAGTCGTCCAGGGCTGGAGGGCACTGAGCAGTTCTTC.

This sequence joins TRBV27 and TRBJ2-1, with TRBD2 identical over 12 bases. The V gene's germline CDR1 is MNHEY and CDR2 SMNVEV (reference sequence). This CDR3 is built from 12 residues. V shed 6 bases and J 14 bases; nucleotides not matched to a gene: 5. The CDR3 DNA is TGTGCCAGCAGCTTTGCTAGCGGGAGGGAGTTCTTC. This translates into CASSFASGREFF.

The V call is TRBV9, the J call TRBJ1-5; TRBD1 matches 10 bases. In germline, CDR1 is SGDLS, CDR2 YYNGEE. J was trimmed by 7 bases and V by 0 bases; bases with no gene match: 4. This CDR3 has 15 residues. The CDR3 region is CASSVGTGGGQPQHF. The CDR3 bases are TGTGCCAGCAGCGTAGGGACAGGGGGTGGCCAGCCCCAGCATTTT.

The chain joins TRBV27 to TRBJ1-2, with D perhaps TRBD1 (6 bases). Trimming cost V 6 bases and J 7 bases, with 15 bases left between them. The CDR3 loop spans 13 amino acids. In germline, CDR1 is MNHEY, CDR2 SMNVEV (reference sequence). This chain's CDR3 is CASRHIQGSGYTF. As DNA, the CDR3 is TGTGCCAGCAGGCATATTCAGGGGAGTGGCTACACCTTC.

The rearrangement joins TRBV27 to TRBJ2-1, with D maybe TRBD1 (5 bases). The V end was cut by 7 bases, the J end by 3 bases, with 16 bases between. Germline CDR1 reads MNHEY; CDR2 reads SMNVEV (reference sequence). The CDR3 is 15 amino acids. CDR3 sequence (DNA): TGTGCCAGCAAGGGGATGAGTGGGCGCTACAATGAGCAGTTCTTC. It translates to CASKGMSGRYNEQFF.

The V and J genes are TRBV2 and TRBJ2-1; the match to TRBD1 covers 8 bases. The CDR3 length is 13 residues. Germline lookup yields CDR1 SNHLY and CDR2 FYNNEI. Germline trimming cut 8 bases from V and 7 bases from J; bases unmatched to any gene: 7. The CDR3 here is CASARTGWNEQFF. The CDR3, as DNA: TGTGCCAGCGCCAGGACAGGGTGGAATGAGCAGTTCTTC.

V gene TRBV28 combines with J gene TRBJ1-1, with 8 bases matching TRBD1. Germline V CDR1 and CDR2: MDHEN, SYDVKM. CDR3 size: 13 residues. Losses at the gene ends were 6 bases for V and 1 base for J; bases not matched to a gene: 1. DNA of the CDR3: TGTGCCAGCAGAGGGACAGGGAACACTGAAGCTTTCTTT. Amino acid sequence: CASRGTGNTEAFF.

V is TRBV3-1 (or the pseudogene TRBV3-2) and J is TRBJ2-3, with TRBD1 matching over 8 bases. The germline CDR1 and CDR2 sequences are LGHDT and YNNKEL (reference sequence). The CDR3 is made up of 14 amino acids. V shed 0 bases and J 8 bases; nucleotides not matched to a gene: 4. Written as DNA, the CDR3 is TGTGCCAGCAGCCAAGAGGACAGGGCCTTTACGCAGTATTTT. It translates to CASSQEDRAFTQYF.

The rearrangement joins TRBV28 to TRBJ2-3, with 9 bases identical to TRBD2. The CDR3 has 15 amino acids. CDR1 is MDHEN, CDR2 SYDVKM, per germline. V gave up 4 bases and J gave up 8 bases; unmatched junction bases: 10. DNA of the CDR3: TGTGCCAGCAGTTCCCCTGCGGGAGGGCCGGTTACGCAGTATTTT. Translated: CASSSPAGGPVTQYF.